These 4 T cell receptor beta chains came from one sample sequenced in a study of technical replicates of blood from a few donors. Produced via immunoSEQ multiplex PCR; TCRdb's table is partial and in-frame only. The profile covers tens of thousands of clones, with approximately 94% appearing a single time and approximately 0.4% taken by the ten largest. Sequencing was done on a sample of T cells isolated from PBMCs. All receptors come from a human donor in good health.

The chain links TRBV7-7 to TRBJ2-2, with TRBD2 identical over 9 bases. The V gene's germline CDR1 is SSHAT and CDR2 FNYEAQ (reference sequence). V dropped 0 bases and J dropped 15; count of bases not matched to a gene: 8. The CDR3 runs 14 residues. CDR3 nucleotides: TGTGCCAGCAGCTTAGCCGGGACTAGCCAAGACTTGTTTTTT. It translates to CASSLAGTSQDLFF.

The chain links TRBV7-8 to TRBJ2-1, with 13 bases aligning to TRBD2. The CDR3 is made up of 17 amino acids. V trimming: 1 base; J trimming: 7 bases; junction bases outside the gene matches: 7. Germline CDR1 is SGHVS and CDR2 is FQNEAQ. CDR3 nucleotides: TGTGCCAGCAGCTTAGAGTTCGGACTAGCGGGAGTTAATGAGCAGTTCTTC. Amino acids: CASSLEFGLAGVNEQFF.

This chain joins TRBV28 and TRBJ1-5; maybe TRBD1 (6 bases). V lost 3 bases and J 6 bases, leaving 15 bases between the germline ends. The CDR3 sequence is 15 residues long. Germline V CDR1 and CDR2: MDHEN, SYDVKM. CDR3 residues: CASSFRTVGRQPQHF. For the CDR3, the DNA is TGTGCCAGCAGTTTCCGGACAGTCGGTCGTCAGCCCCAGCATTTT.

The V call is TRBV27, the J call TRBJ2-2; TRBD2 aligns across 8 bases. CDR1 MNHEY and CDR2 SMNVEV come from the germline V gene (reference sequence). The CDR3 is 16 amino acids. J lost 6 bases, V lost 3 bases, and 9 bases had no gene match. The CDR3 spells CASSLRTSLGAGELFF. DNA for the CDR3: TGTGCCAGCAGTTTGAGGACTAGCTTGGGCGCCGGGGAGCTGTTTTTT.